These T cell receptor beta chains were read from a single sample in a study of shared T cell receptors in the human thymus. Clones were read by immunoSEQ multiplex PCR, and TCRdb kept only the in-frame ones, dropping some. The table records some 660,000 clones, more than 75% of them present only once. This sample was also put to use in a study of human thymus T cells.

Sequencing used thymocytes. These receptors all come from a boy under two years old with a congenital heart defect. The CDR3 runs from the conserved cysteine through the conserved F or W. D genes are given only for firm matches. Clone sizes are given selectively: once, few, many, or a class where the clone is expanded.

. TRBD2 TRBJ2-4 TRBV15 CATSRGGGLAGGSAKNIQYF TGTGCCACCAGCAGAGGGGGGGGACTAGCGGGAGGTAGTGCCAAAAACATTCAGTACTTC
. . TRBJ1-1 TRBV12-5 CASGLVGGTEAFF TGTGCTAGTGGTTTGGTAGGGGGCACTGAAGCTTTCTTT
. TRBD1 TRBJ2-3 TRBV11-2 CASRGRGRGQYF TGTGCCAGCAGGGGCAGGGGGCGCGGGCAGTATTTT
. . TRBJ1-2 TRBV7-9 CASSFGGGTGYGYTF TGTGCCAGCAGCTTTGGAGGAGGGACTGGCTATGGCTACACCTTC
. TRBD1 TRBJ1-1 TRBV30 CAWTLTGGNTEAFF TGTGCCTGGACCTTGACAGGGGGGAACACTGAAGCTTTCTTT
few TRBD2 TRBJ2-3 TRBV5-6 CASSEQFGTSGGSDTQYF TGTGCCAGCAGCGAACAGTTCGGGACTAGCGGGGGGTCAGATACGCAGTATTTT
. . TRBJ1-2 TRBV5-6 CASSLDGVYGYTF TGTGCCAGCAGCTTGGACGGAGTCTATGGCTACACCTTC
few . TRBJ1-4 TRBV7-7 CASSLSQGLEKLFF TGTGCCAGCAGCTTATCACAGGGACTAGAAAAACTGTTTTTT
. TRBD2 TRBJ2-5 TRBV27 CASGREVKETQYF TGTGCCAGCGGTCGGGAGGTTAAAGAGACCCAGTACTTC
. . TRBJ1-3 TRBV6-1 CASRATEDGNTIYF TGTGCCAGCAGGGCGACGGAGGACGGAAACACCATATATTTT
. TRBD2 TRBJ2-2 TRBV15 CATSSITSGRVTGELFF TGTGCCACCAGCAGTATAACTAGCGGGAGGGTCACCGGGGAGCTGTTTTTT
. . TRBJ2-1 TRBV6-1 CASSERGAGNEQFF TGTGCCAGCAGTGAACGGGGGGCCGGTAATGAGCAGTTCTTC
. . TRBJ2-7 TRBV6-1 CASSGYSSYEQYF TGTGCCAGCAGTGGGTACAGTTCCTACGAGCAGTACTTC
. TRBD2 TRBJ2-5 TRBV7-7 CASSLGGTSGREETQYF TGTGCCAGCAGCTTAGGAGGGACTAGCGGGAGAGAAGAGACCCAGTACTTC
. . TRBJ2-1 TRBV25-1 CASSESRDFNEQFF TGTGCCAGCAGTGAATCTAGGGACTTTAATGAGCAGTTCTTC
. . TRBJ2-2 TRBV28 CASSPRGSATGELFF TGTGCCAGCAGCCCGAGAGGGAGTGCTACCGGGGAGCTGTTTTTT